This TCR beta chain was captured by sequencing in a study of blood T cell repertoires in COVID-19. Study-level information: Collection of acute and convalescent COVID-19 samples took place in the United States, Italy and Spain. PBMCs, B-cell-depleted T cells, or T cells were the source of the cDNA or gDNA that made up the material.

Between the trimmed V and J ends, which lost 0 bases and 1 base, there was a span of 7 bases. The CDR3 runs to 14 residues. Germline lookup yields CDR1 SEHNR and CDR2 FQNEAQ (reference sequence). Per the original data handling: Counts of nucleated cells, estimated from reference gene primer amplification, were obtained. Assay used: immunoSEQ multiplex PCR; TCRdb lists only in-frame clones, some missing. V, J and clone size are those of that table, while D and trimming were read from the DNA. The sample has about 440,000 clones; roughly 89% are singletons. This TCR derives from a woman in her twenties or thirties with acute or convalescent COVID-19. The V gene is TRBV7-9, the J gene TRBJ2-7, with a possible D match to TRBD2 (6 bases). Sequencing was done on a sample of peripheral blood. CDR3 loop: CASSLAGLSYEQYF. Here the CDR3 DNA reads TGTGCCAGCAGCTTAGCGGGACTGTCCTACGAGCAGTACTTC. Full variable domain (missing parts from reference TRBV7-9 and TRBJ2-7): DTGVSQNPRHKITKRGQNVTFRCDPISEHNRLYWYRQTLGQGPEFLTYFQNEAQLEKSRLLSDRFSAERPKGSFSTLEIQRTEQGDSAMYLCASSLAGLSYEQYFGPGTRLTVT.